Sequencing of this T cell receptor beta chain was carried out in a study of T-cell memory formation after mild COVID-19. The V end was cut by 2 bases, the J end by 2 bases, with 12 bases between. The CDR3 extends over 15 amino acids. The germline V gene encodes CDR1 SGHRS and CDR2 YFSETQ. This clonotype has just a few counts. Constant-segment-primed 5'RACE gave TCR alpha and TCR beta cDNA libraries with sample barcodes and UMIs. TCRdb reprocessed the 5' RACE reads via MiXCR and lists one record per CDR3 protein. The table lists some 180,000 distinct CDR3 sequences, less than 20% of them singletons. Specimen: PBMCs or a T cell subset sorted from them (not recorded which). The genes are TRBV5-1 and TRBJ2-3; either TRBD1 or TRBD2 may supply D (5 bases each). This receptor was taken from a man between 18 and 29 years old who had mild COVID-19 (a few samples of this study predate the infection). Cell type and time point are not known. CDR3 region: CASSFTGTPTDTQYF. DNA for the CDR3: TGCGCCAGCAGCTTCACCGGGACCCCCACAGATACGCAGTATTTT.